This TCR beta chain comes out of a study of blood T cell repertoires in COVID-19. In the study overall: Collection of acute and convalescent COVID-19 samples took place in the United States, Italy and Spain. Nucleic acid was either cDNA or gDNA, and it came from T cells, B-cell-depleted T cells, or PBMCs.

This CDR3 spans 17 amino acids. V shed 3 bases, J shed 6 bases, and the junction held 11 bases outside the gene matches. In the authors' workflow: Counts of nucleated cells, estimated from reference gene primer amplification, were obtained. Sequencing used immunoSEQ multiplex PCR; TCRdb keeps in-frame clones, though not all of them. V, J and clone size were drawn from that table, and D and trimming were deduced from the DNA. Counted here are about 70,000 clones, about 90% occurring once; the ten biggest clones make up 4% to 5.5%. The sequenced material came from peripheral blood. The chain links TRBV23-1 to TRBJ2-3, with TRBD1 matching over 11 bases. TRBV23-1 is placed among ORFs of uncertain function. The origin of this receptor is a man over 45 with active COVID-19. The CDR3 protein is CASSHSRRDRGLDTQYF. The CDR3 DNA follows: TGCGCCAGCAGTCACTCACGCCGGGACAGGGGGTTGGATACGCAGTATTTT.